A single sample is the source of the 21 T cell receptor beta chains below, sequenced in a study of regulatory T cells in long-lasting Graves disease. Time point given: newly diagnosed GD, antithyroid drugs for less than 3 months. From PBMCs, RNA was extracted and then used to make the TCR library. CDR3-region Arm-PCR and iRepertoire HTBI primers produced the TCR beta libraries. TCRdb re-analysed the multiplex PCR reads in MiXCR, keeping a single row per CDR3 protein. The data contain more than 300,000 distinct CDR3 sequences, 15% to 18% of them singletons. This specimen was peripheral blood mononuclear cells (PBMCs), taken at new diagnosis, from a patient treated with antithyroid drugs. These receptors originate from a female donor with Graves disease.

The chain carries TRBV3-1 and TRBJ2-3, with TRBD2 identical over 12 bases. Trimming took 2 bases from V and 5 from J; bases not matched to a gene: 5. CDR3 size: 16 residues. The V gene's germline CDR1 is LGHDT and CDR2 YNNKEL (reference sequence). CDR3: CASSQRLAGGQDTQYF. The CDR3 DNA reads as TGTGCCAGCAGCCAACGGCTAGCGGGGGGGCAAGATACGCAGTATTTT.

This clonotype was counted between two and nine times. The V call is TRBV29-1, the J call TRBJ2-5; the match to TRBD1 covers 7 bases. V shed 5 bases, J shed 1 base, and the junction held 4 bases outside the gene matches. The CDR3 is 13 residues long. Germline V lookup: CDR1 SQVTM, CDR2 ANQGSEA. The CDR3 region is CSVCRGPQETQYF. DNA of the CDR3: TGCAGCGTTTGTAGGGGGCCCCAAGAGACCCAGTACTTC.

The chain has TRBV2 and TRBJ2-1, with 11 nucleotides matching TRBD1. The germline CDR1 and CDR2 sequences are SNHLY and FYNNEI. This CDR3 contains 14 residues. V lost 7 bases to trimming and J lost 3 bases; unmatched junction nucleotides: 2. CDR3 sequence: CASTGQGGYNEQFF. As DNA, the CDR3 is TGTGCCAGCACGGGACAGGGGGGCTACAATGAGCAGTTCTTC.

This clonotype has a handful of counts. This CDR3 reads CASSLTLRSLNTEAFF. The DNA of the CDR3 is TGTGCCAGCAGTCTCACCTTAAGAAGCTTGAACACTGAAGCTTTCTTT. V usage is TRBV28 and J usage is TRBJ1-1, with D unclear. V lost 5 bases and J lost 0, with 16 bases in between. Per germline, CDR1 MDHEN and CDR2 SYDVKM. This CDR3 spans 16 amino acids.

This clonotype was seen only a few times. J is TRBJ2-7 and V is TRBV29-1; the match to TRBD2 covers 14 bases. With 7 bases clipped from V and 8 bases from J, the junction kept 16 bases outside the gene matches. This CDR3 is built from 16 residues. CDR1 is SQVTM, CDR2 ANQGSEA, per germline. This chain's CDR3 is CSGPGLAGEPHLKQYF. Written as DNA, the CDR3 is TGCAGCGGCCCGGGACTAGCGGGGGAGCCTCACCTCAAGCAGTACTTC.

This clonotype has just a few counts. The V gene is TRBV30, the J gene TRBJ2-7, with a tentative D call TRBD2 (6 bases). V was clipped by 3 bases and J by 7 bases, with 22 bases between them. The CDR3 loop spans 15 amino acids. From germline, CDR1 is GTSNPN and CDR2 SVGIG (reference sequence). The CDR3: CAWSPWGLQRGEQYF. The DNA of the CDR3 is TGTGCCTGGAGCCCATGGGGACTCCAACGGGGGGAGCAGTACTTC. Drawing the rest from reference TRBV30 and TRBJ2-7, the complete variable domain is SQTIHQWPATLVQPVGSPLSLECTVEGTSNPNLYWYRQAAGRGLQLLFYSVGIGQISSEVPQNLSASRPQDRQFILSSKKLLLSDSGFYLCAWSPWGLQRGEQYFGPGTRLTVT.

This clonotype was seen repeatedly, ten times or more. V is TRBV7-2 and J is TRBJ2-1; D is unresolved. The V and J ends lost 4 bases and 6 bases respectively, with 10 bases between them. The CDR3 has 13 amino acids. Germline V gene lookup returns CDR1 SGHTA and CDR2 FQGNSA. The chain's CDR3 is CASSSETGNEQFF. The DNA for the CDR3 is TGTGCCAGCAGCTCCGAGACTGGCAATGAGCAGTTCTTC.

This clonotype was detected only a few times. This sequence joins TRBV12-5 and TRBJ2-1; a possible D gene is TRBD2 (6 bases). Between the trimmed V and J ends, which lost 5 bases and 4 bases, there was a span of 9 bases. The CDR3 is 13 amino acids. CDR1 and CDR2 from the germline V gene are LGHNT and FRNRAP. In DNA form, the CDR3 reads TGTGCTAGTGGTGGGGGACTGTACAATGAGCAGTTCTTC. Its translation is CASGGGLYNEQFF.

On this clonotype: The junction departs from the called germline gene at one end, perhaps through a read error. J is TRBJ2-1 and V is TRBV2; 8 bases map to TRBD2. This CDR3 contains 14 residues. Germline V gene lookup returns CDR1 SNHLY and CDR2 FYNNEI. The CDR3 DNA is TGTGCCAGCAGTGATGGTATCGGGAGGGGTGAGCAGCTCTTC. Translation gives CASSDGIGRGEQLF.

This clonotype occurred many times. The CDR3 protein is CASSYSLGTEAFF. CDR3 bases: TGTGCCAGCAGTTACTCTTTGGGCACTGAAGCTTTCTTT. The V gene is TRBV6-5, the J gene TRBJ1-1, with D hard to call. Germline V CDR1 and CDR2: MNHEY, SVGAGI. The CDR3 contains 13 residues. V dropped 0 bases and J dropped 4 bases, with 6 bases sitting between them.

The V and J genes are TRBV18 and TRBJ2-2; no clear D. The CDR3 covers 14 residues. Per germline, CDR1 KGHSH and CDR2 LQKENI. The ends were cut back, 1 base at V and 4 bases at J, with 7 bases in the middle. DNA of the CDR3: TGTGCCAGCTCACCACGAATAGTCACCGGGGAGCTGTTTTTT. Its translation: CASSPRIVTGELFF.

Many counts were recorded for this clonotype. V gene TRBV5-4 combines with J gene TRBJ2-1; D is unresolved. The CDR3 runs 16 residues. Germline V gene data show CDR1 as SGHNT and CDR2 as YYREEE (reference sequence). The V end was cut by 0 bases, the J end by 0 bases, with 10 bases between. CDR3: CASSLGGGRSYNEQFF. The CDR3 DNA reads TGTGCCAGCAGCTTGGGTGGTGGGCGCTCCTACAATGAGCAGTTCTTC.

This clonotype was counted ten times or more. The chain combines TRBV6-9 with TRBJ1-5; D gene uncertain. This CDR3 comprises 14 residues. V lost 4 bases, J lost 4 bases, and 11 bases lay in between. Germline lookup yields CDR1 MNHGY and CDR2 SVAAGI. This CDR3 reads CASSSRAKNQPQHF. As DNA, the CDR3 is TGTGCCAGCAGTTCCCGGGCCAAGAATCAGCCCCAGCATTTT.

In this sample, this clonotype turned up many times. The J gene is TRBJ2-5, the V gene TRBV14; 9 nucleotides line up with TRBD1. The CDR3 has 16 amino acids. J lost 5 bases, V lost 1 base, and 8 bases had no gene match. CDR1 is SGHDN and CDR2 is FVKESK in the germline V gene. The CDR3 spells CASSQVGTGTKETQYF. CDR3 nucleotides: TGTGCCAGCAGCCAAGTCGGGACAGGGACGAAGGAGACCCAGTACTTC. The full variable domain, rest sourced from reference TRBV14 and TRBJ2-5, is EAGVTQFPSHSVIEKGQTVTLRCDPISGHDNLYWYRRVMGKEIKFLLHFVKESKQDESGMPNNRFLAERTGGTYSTLKVQPAELEDSGVYFCASSQVGTGTKETQYFGPGTRLLVL.

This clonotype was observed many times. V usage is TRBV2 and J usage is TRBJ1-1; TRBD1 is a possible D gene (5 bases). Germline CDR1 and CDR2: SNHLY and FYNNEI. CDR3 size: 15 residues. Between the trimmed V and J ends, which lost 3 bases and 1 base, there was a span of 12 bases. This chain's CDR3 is CASSDGGGGNTEAFF. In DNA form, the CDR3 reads TGTGCCAGCAGTGATGGCGGGGGTGGGAACACTGAAGCTTTCTTT. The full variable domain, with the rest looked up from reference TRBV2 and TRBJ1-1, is EPEVTQTPSHQVTQMGQEVILRCVPISNHLYFYWYRQILGQKVEFLVSFYNNEISEKSEIFDDQFSVERPDGSNFTLKIRSTKLEDSAMYFCASSDGGGGNTEAFFGQGTRLTVV.

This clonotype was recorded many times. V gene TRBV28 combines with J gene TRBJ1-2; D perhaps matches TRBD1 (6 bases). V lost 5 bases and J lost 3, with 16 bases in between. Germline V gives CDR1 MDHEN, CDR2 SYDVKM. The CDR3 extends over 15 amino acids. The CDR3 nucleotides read TGTGCCAGCAGTCCTGGGGGGGGGGCGCACTATGGCTACACCTTC. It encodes CASSPGGGAHYGYTF.

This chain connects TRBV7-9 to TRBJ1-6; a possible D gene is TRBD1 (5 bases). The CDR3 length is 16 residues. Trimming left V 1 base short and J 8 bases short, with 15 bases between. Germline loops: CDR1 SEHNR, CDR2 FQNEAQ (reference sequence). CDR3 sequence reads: CASSLVGRVEDSPLHF. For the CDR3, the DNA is TGTGCCAGCAGCTTAGTCGGCAGGGTGGAGGATTCACCCCTCCACTTT.

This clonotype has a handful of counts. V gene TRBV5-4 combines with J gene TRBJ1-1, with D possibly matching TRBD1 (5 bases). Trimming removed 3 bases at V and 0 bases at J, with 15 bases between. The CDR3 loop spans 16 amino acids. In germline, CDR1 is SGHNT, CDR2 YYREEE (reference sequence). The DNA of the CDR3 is TGTGCCAGCAGCTCCCGGGACCTTGTCATGAACACTGAAGCTTTCTTT. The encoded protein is CASSSRDLVMNTEAFF.

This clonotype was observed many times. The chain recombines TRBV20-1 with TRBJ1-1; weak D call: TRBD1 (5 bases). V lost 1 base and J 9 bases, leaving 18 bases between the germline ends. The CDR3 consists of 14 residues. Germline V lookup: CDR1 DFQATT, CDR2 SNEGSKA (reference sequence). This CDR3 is CSARVVPGGDQAFF. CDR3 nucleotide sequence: TGCAGTGCTAGAGTCGTCCCGGGGGGAGACCAAGCTTTCTTT.

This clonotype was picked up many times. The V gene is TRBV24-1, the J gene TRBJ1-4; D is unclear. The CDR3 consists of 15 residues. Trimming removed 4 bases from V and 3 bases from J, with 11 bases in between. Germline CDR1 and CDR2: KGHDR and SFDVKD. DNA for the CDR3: TGTGCCACCAGTGACGGACGGACCTCTAATGAAAAACTGTTTTTT. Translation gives CATSDGRTSNEKLFF.

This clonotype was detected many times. The chain's CDR3 is CANTGGMNTEAFF. Written as DNA, the CDR3 is TGTGCCAACACAGGGGGGATGAACACTGAAGCTTTCTTT. V usage is TRBV12-3 or TRBV12-4 and J usage is TRBJ1-1; 8 bases are a match to TRBD1. The CDR3 sequence is 13 residues long. Trimming at V came to 10 bases and at J to 0 bases, leaving 4 bases not matched to a gene.